These T cell receptor beta chains were read from a single sample in a study of T-cell memory formation after mild COVID-19. TCRdb fed the 5' RACE reads into MiXCR, producing one record per CDR3 protein. Of 150,000 to 200,000 distinct CDR3 sequences listed, about 14% are singletons. The sample taken for sequencing was PBMCs or a T cell subset sorted from them (not recorded which). The origin of the receptors is an adult woman who had mild COVID-19 (a few samples of this study predate the infection). Cell type and time point are not known. Each CDR3 is given with its conserved first and last residue. Fields, in order: V gene, J gene, clone size, D gene, CDR3 protein, CDR3 DNA. The D gene is left open where the match is weak. Only some rows state a clone size, as once, few, many or a class for expanded clones.

TRBV29-1,TRBJ2-5,-,-,CSVGSGTRQETQYF,TGCAGCGTAGGATCCGGGACGCGCCAAGAGACCCAGTACTTC
TRBV12-3/TRBV12-4,TRBJ2-3,few,TRBD2,CASTSSGAALDTQYF,TGTGCCAGCACCTCTAGCGGGGCGGCCCTAGATACGCAGTATTTT
TRBV15,TRBJ2-5,-,-,CATSEDRRYQETQYF,TGTGCCACCAGCGAAGACAGGAGGTATCAAGAGACCCAGTACTTC
TRBV24-1,TRBJ1-5,-,TRBD1,CATSDPGQGGNQPQHF,TGTGCCACCAGTGACCCGGGACAGGGAGGCAATCAGCCCCAGCATTTT
TRBV20-1,TRBJ2-3,few,-,CSAMPGGSTDTQYF,TGCAGTGCTATGCCGGGGGGCAGCACAGATACGCAGTATTTT
TRBV27,TRBJ2-7,few,TRBD1,CASSSMMGQTYEQYF,TGTGCCAGCAGTTCTATGATGGGACAGACCTACGAGCAGTACTTC
TRBV6-1,TRBJ1-1,-,-,CASNMDRRREAFF,TGTGCCAGCAATATGGACCGTCGGCGCGAAGCTTTCTTT
TRBV12-3/TRBV12-4,TRBJ2-7,-,-,CASNPTGVGSEQYF,TGTGCCAGCAACCCTACAGGTGTCGGTTCCGAGCAGTACTTC
TRBV12-3/TRBV12-4,TRBJ1-3,few,-,CASSPTAGVPGNTIYF,TGTGCCAGCAGCCCCACGGCTGGGGTTCCTGGAAACACCATATATTTT
TRBV12-3/TRBV12-4,TRBJ2-1,many,-,CASSQTGNEQFF,TGTGCCAGCAGTCAAACAGGAAATGAGCAGTTCTTC
TRBV24-1,TRBJ1-5,-,TRBD1,CATSDRTGNNQPQHF,TGTGCCACCAGTGACCGGACAGGGAACAATCAGCCCCAGCATTTT
TRBV27,TRBJ1-5,few,-,CASSLSGTGDQPQHF,TGTGCCAGCAGTCTATCCGGGACGGGCGATCAGCCCCAGCATTTT
TRBV12-3/TRBV12-4,TRBJ2-1,-,-,CASSPNNNEQFF,TGTGCCAGCAGTCCGAACAACAATGAGCAGTTCTTC
TRBV20-1,TRBJ2-3,few,-,CSARDHQGSDTQYF,TGCAGTGCTAGAGATCATCAGGGGTCAGATACGCAGTATTTT
TRBV5-4,TRBJ2-2,few,TRBD2,CASSSGLAGGITGELFF,TGTGCCAGCAGCTCAGGACTAGCGGGGGGAATCACCGGGGAGCTGTTTTTT
TRBV9,TRBJ2-2,-,TRBD2,CASSVASGGTGELFF,TGTGCCAGCAGCGTAGCTAGCGGGGGCACCGGGGAGCTGTTTTTT
TRBV20-1,TRBJ1-6,-,-,CSASPQGGNSPLHF,TGCAGTGCTAGCCCGCAGGGAGGGAATTCACCCCTCCACTTT
TRBV30,TRBJ1-2,-,-,CAWSALWGYTF,TGTGCCTGGAGCGCCCTATGGGGCTACACCTTC
TRBV4-1,TRBJ2-5,-,-,CASSLTDLKETQYF,TGCGCCAGCAGCCTCACGGACTTGAAAGAGACCCAGTACTTC
TRBV4-1,TRBJ2-1,-,TRBD2,CASRDWRGANYNEQFF,TGCGCCAGCAGGGATTGGCGGGGGGCGAACTACAATGAGCAGTTCTTC
TRBV5-6,TRBJ1-2,few,-,CASSSILSVNYGYTF,TGTGCCAGCAGCTCAATCCTCAGCGTTAACTATGGCTACACCTTC
TRBV7-8,TRBJ1-1,-,TRBD1,CASSSTGGTPNTEAFF,TGTGCCAGCAGCAGTACAGGGGGAACACCGAACACTGAAGCTTTCTTT
TRBV12-3/TRBV12-4,TRBJ1-1,few,-,CASSLPGAKTEAFF,TGTGCCAGCAGTTTACCAGGCGCAAAGACTGAAGCTTTCTTT
TRBV5-4,TRBJ2-3,-,TRBD1,CASSTGTDRATDTQYF,TGTGCCAGCAGCACCGGGACGGACAGGGCCACAGATACGCAGTATTTT
TRBV11-2,TRBJ2-7,few,-,CASSLERGHSYEQYF,TGTGCCAGCAGCTTAGAGCGGGGGCACTCCTACGAGCAGTACTTC
TRBV5-4,TRBJ2-1,few,TRBD1,CASSTTGGHYNEQFF,TGTGCCAGCAGCACAACAGGGGGCCATTACAATGAGCAGTTCTTC
TRBV7-9,TRBJ2-1,few,-,CASSYYADWSSYNEQFF,TGTGCCAGCAGCTATTATGCTGACTGGAGCTCCTACAATGAGCAGTTCTTC
TRBV25-1,TRBJ2-2,few,TRBD2,CASSGTSGGVAGELFF,TGTGCCAGCAGTGGGACTAGCGGGGGGGTCGCCGGGGAGCTGTTTTTT
TRBV5-1,TRBJ2-1,few,-,CASSPFQVGSADEQFF,TGCGCCAGCAGCCCCTTTCAGGTAGGCAGCGCCGATGAGCAGTTCTTC
TRBV7-9,TRBJ2-3,-,TRBD2,CASSFPYSSGEFTDTQYF,TGTGCCAGCAGCTTCCCTTACTCTAGCGGGGAGTTCACAGATACGCAGTATTTT
TRBV10-3,TRBJ2-1,many,-,CAISESDSEQFF,TGTGCCATCAGTGAGTCCGATAGTGAGCAGTTCTTC
TRBV20-1,TRBJ2-1,few,-,CSANSGWGDTYNEQFF,TGCAGTGCTAATTCCGGGTGGGGGGATACCTACAATGAGCAGTTCTTC
TRBV11-2,TRBJ2-5,-,-,CASSQTQGWLETQYF,TGTGCCAGCAGCCAAACACAGGGATGGTTGGAGACCCAGTACTTC
TRBV12-3/TRBV12-4,TRBJ2-3,-,-,CASSHPPGTSTDTQYF,TGTGCCAGCAGTCACCCCCCAGGGACCAGCACAGATACGCAGTATTTT
TRBV20-1,TRBJ2-7,few,-,CSASLLRLDHSRGYEQYF,TGCAGTGCTAGTCTGCTCCGACTGGATCATTCCAGAGGCTACGAGCAGTACTTC
TRBV4-1,TRBJ2-3,-,TRBD2,CASSQGPGLAGSTDTQYF,TGCGCCAGCAGCCAAGGGCCGGGACTAGCGGGAAGCACAGATACGCAGTATTTT
TRBV7-8,TRBJ2-3,-,TRBD2,CASSPLLGLVAADTQYF,TGTGCCAGCAGCCCCTTACTGGGACTAGTCGCCGCAGATACGCAGTATTTT
TRBV11-2,TRBJ2-5,-,TRBD2,CASSRLALQETQYF,TGTGCCAGCTCGCGACTAGCGCTGCAAGAGACCCAGTACTTC
TRBV23-1,TRBJ2-1,-,TRBD2,CASSGGRGATNEQFF,TGCGCCAGTTCCGGAGGGCGGGGGGCCACAAATGAGCAGTTCTTC
TRBV4-1,TRBJ2-4,few,-,CASSRENSVAKNIQYF,TGCGCCAGCAGCCGAGAAAACAGTGTAGCCAAAAACATTCAGTACTTC
TRBV20-1,TRBJ1-5,-,TRBD1,CSAREIARDRVYQPQHF,TGCAGTGCTAGAGAGATTGCGAGGGACAGGGTTTATCAGCCCCAGCATTTT
TRBV12-3/TRBV12-4,TRBJ2-1,-,TRBD2,CASSLAYTSGLPYNEQFF,TGTGCCAGCAGTTTAGCCTATACTAGCGGCTTACCCTACAATGAGCAGTTCTTC
TRBV19,TRBJ2-1,-,-,CASSIGGHTEQFF,TGTGCCAGTAGTATAGGGGGACACACAGAGCAGTTCTTC
TRBV7-8,TRBJ1-1,-,-,CASSLKRVNTEAFF,TGTGCCAGCAGCTTAAAGCGGGTTAACACTGAAGCTTTCTTT
TRBV30,TRBJ2-5,many,-,CAWSRPGIYQETQYF,TGTGCCTGGTCTCGGCCGGGGATCTACCAAGAGACCCAGTACTTC
TRBV5-6,TRBJ2-7,-,TRBD1,CASSSTGTGAYEQYF,TGTGCCAGCAGCAGTACCGGGACAGGGGCCTACGAGCAGTACTTC